What follows is one T cell receptor (beta chain) and its context. This same CDR3 is encoded by further DNA sequences in the sample. V was pared by 3 bases and J by 4 bases, with 3 bases between. Germline CDR1 and CDR2: SQVTM and ANQGSEA. This CDR3 spans 10 amino acids. This entry comes from a study of blood T cell repertoires in COVID-19. All exposed participants met a person with COVID-19 within 2 weeks before entering the study. TCRdb keeps only in-frame clones here, not all; method: immunoSEQ multiplex PCR. The sample contains a few hundred thousand clones, about 85% of which appear only once. This sequence was found in a woman aged 45-60 years who had been exposed to COVID-19. The chain employs TRBV29-1 and TRBJ1-2; unclear D gene. Specimen: PBMCs or T cells enriched from blood (not recorded which). CDR3 DNA sequence: TGCAGCGTTGAGCGCTATGGCTACACCTTC. Its translation: CSVERYGYTF.